This TCR beta chain was profiled in a study of regulatory T cells in long-lasting Graves disease. To make TCR beta libraries, researchers used iRepertoire HTBI primers and Arm-PCR of CDR3 regions. One entry per CDR3 protein, called by TCRdb with MiXCR from the multiplex PCR reads. The sample holds roughly 300,000 distinct CDR3 sequences; around 20% are singletons and the top ten take less than 35%. Time point meaning: persistent/refractory GD, antithyroid drugs over 5 years with positive TRAb. Researchers made the TCR library from RNA that was extracted from PBMCs. Germline V CDR1 and CDR2: DFQATT, SNEGSKA (reference sequence). The CDR3 has 14 residues. With 0 bases removed from V and 8 bases from J, the gap between germline ends came to 16 bases.

Specimen: peripheral blood mononuclear cells (PBMCs), collected when the disease was refractory, from a patient treated with antithyroid drugs. The clonotype was recovered from a female donor with Graves disease. This rearrangement joins TRBV20-1 to TRBJ1-2; tentatively, D is TRBD1 (6 bases). This chain's CDR3 is CSARDWGQIRGYTF. The CDR3 DNA is TGCAGTGCTAGAGATTGGGGGCAGATAAGAGGCTACACCTTC.